This T cell receptor (beta chain) was recorded in a study of patients and donors after allogeneic stem cell transplantation. This clonotype is a singleton in its sample. A clone one base away is much larger, so this may be a read error. TCRdb reprocessed the RT-PCR reads via MiXCR and lists one record per CDR3 protein. The sample holds some 880,000 distinct CDR3 sequences, more than 15% seen once. Sequencing was done on a sample of blood, either unsorted or a sorted T cell fraction (not recorded which). The TCR sequence derives from a human donor who was either an allogeneic HSCT recipient or a stem cell or donor lymphocyte infusion donor (not recorded which). It is not recorded whose cells these are; they may come from a transplant donor.

The CDR3 region has the DNA TGCGCCAGCAGCTTCGGCAGGGTGGCAGATACGCAGTATTTT. This encodes CASSFGRVADTQYF. The chain joins TRBV5-1 to TRBJ2-3, with D possibly matching TRBD1 (5 bases). The CDR3 is 14 amino acids. CDR1 is SGHRS, CDR2 YFSETQ, per germline. V lost 2 bases to trimming and J lost 4 bases, with 11 bases between them.